A selection of T cell receptor beta chains follows, all from one sample in a study of T cells in Graves' hyperthyroidism and ophthalmopathy. TCRdb redid the calling of the multiplex PCR reads with MiXCR, one entry per CDR3 protein. The data show approximately 220,000 distinct CDR3 sequences, with around 18% seen just once and around two fifths held by the top ten. The specimen sequenced was blood. The receptors were sampled from a man aged 40-50 years with Graves' hyperthyroidism. The CDR3 runs from the conserved cysteine through the conserved F or W. The D gene is left open where the match is weak. Expanded clones get a size class; other rows say once, few or many, or leave the size out.

J	size	D	V	CDR3	DNA
TRBJ2-3	many	TRBD2	TRBV4-2	CASSHDMAGVRADTQYF	TGTGCCAGCAGCCATGATATGGCGGGGGTAAGGGCAGATACGCAGTATTTT
TRBJ1-2	many	NA	TRBV28	CASSSVQTAPNYGYTF	TGTGCCAGCAGTTCTGTACAGACAGCCCCTAACTATGGCTACACCTTC
TRBJ2-3	many	NA	TRBV12-3/TRBV12-4	CASTQDRSTDTQYF	TGTGCCAGCACCCAAGACAGGAGCACAGATACGCAGTATTTT
TRBJ2-1	many	NA	TRBV6-6	CASSYSTSNEQFF	TGTGCCAGCAGTTACTCGACCTCCAATGAGCAGTTCTTC
TRBJ1-1	many	NA	TRBV6-2/TRBV6-3	CASSYTGTIGGNTEAFF	TGTGCCAGCAGTTACACCGGGACAATTGGGGGGAACACTGAAGCTTTCTTT
TRBJ2-3	many	TRBD1	TRBV20-1	CSATGVTVPSTDTQYF	TGCAGTGCGACAGGGGTGACAGTACCAAGCACAGATACGCAGTATTTT
TRBJ1-2	NA	NA	TRBV9	CASSVSSSNYGYTF	TGTGCCAGCAGCGTAAGTTCCTCTAACTATGGCTACACCTTC
TRBJ2-2	NA	NA	TRBV2	CANSRQAAGELFF	TGTGCCAATTCGAGACAGGCTGCCGGGGAGCTGTTTTTT
TRBJ2-5	NA	TRBD2	TRBV29-1	CSVGKASGIQETQYF	TGCAGCGTTGGGAAGGCTAGCGGTATCCAAGAGACCCAGTACTTC
TRBJ2-7	many	NA	TRBV6-1	CASQGVTSEQYF	TGTGCCAGCCAAGGGGTAACAAGCGAGCAGTACTTC
TRBJ1-1	many	NA	TRBV7-2	CASSLVMNTEAFF	TGTGCCAGCAGCTTAGTCATGAACACTGAAGCTTTCTTT
TRBJ1-2	few	TRBD1	TRBV4-2	CASSRIRDREWVFHGYTF	TGTGCCAGCAGCCGGATCAGGGACAGGGAGTGGGTATTTCATGGCTACACCTTC
TRBJ1-4	many	NA	TRBV2	CASSVGDTNEKLFF	TGTGCCAGCAGTGTGGGAGATACTAATGAAAAACTGTTTTTT
TRBJ2-3	many	TRBD2	TRBV12-3/TRBV12-4	CASSSKAGAPTDTQYF	TGTGCCAGCAGTTCAAAAGCGGGGGCCCCCACAGATACGCAGTATTTT
TRBJ2-5	few	NA	TRBV4-3	CASSHRLEKETQYF	TGCGCCAGCAGCCATCGACTAGAGAAAGAGACCCAGTACTTC
TRBJ2-5	many	TRBD2	TRBV20-1	CSASPGLQETQYF	TGCAGTGCTAGCCCGGGACTACAAGAGACCCAGTACTTC
TRBJ1-4	many	NA	TRBV30	CAWCPPSTNEKLFF	TGTGCCTGGTGCCCTCCCTCAACTAATGAAAAACTGTTTTTT
TRBJ1-2	many	NA	TRBV28	CASSLTLDYGYTF	TGTGCCAGCAGTTTAACGCTAGACTATGGCTACACCTTC
TRBJ1-6	NA	NA	TRBV5-5	CASSLVTNNSPLHF	TGTGCCAGCAGCTTGGTGACGAATAATTCACCCCTCCACTTT
TRBJ2-1	NA	TRBD1	TRBV18	CASSAPTGGSSYNEQFF	TGTGCCAGCTCAGCCCCGACAGGGGGCTCCTCCTACAATGAGCAGTTCTTC
TRBJ2-1	many	NA	TRBV2	CASSRTGQPYNEQFF	TGTGCCAGCAGTCGTACCGGACAGCCCTACAATGAGCAGTTCTTC
TRBJ2-7	NA	NA	TRBV4-3	CASSQDLLGSSYEQYF	TGCGCCAGCAGCCAAGATCTATTGGGCAGCTCCTACGAGCAGTACTTC
TRBJ2-7	NA	NA	TRBV7-2	CASRLRMGVPEQYF	TGTGCCAGCCGGCTCAGGATGGGGGTCCCCGAGCAGTACTTC
TRBJ2-7	many	NA	TRBV12-3/TRBV12-4	CASTWGRRTYEQYF	TGTGCCAGCACTTGGGGCAGGAGAACCTACGAGCAGTACTTC
TRBJ1-4	NA	NA	TRBV7-2	CASSLGQANERLFF	TGTGCCAGCAGCTTAGGGCAGGCTAATGAAAGACTGTTTTTT
TRBJ2-3	many	NA	TRBV7-2	CASSLAGGGRGTQYF	TGTGCCAGCAGCTTAGCAGGGGGGGGCCGGGGTACGCAGTATTTT
TRBJ2-5	many	NA	TRBV18	CASSPRSSQETQYF	TGTGCCAGCTCACCACGGAGTTCCCAAGAGACCCAGTACTTC
TRBJ1-5	NA	NA	TRBV28	CASSFPGWQPQHF	TGTGCCAGCAGTTTTCCGGGTTGGCAGCCCCAGCATTTT
TRBJ2-1	many	TRBD1	TRBV11-3	CASSLGTGGSYNEQFF	TGTGCCAGCAGCCTTGGGACAGGGGGCTCCTACAATGAGCAGTTCTTC
TRBJ1-2	NA	NA	TRBV20-1	CSAIDRRGSNYGYTF	TGCAGTGCTATAGATCGTAGGGGGAGTAACTATGGCTACACCTTC
TRBJ2-2	NA	NA	TRBV9	CASSVEGSGSPGTGELFF	TGTGCCAGCAGCGTAGAGGGATCGGGGAGCCCTGGTACCGGGGAGCTGTTTTTT
TRBJ1-6	many	NA	TRBV4-1	CASSQVAGMTYNSPLHF	TGCGCCAGCAGCCAAGTAGCAGGGATGACCTATAATTCACCCCTCCACTTT
TRBJ2-7	many	NA	TRBV6-5	CASSYSYGSYEQYF	TGTGCCAGCAGTTACTCGTACGGCTCCTACGAGCAGTACTTC
TRBJ2-5	NA	NA	TRBV7-2	CASSLAVTEETQYF	TGTGCCAGCAGCCTCGCAGTAACTGAAGAGACCCAGTACTTC
TRBJ2-7	NA	TRBD1	TRBV29-1	CSGRGQGHEQYF	TGCAGCGGCCGGGGACAGGGCCACGAGCAGTACTTC
TRBJ1-2	many	NA	TRBV10-3	CAISEDGEYYYGYTF	TGTGCCATCAGTGAAGATGGGGAATACTACTATGGCTACACCTTC
TRBJ2-6	once	NA	TRBV7-3	CASSQGFLGAGANVLTF	TGTGCCAGCTCACAGGGTTTTCTCGGAGCTGGGGCCAACGTCCTGACTTTC
TRBJ2-2	NA	NA	TRBV2	CASSETPGLTSNTGELFF	TGTGCCAGCAGCGAAACTCCGGGCCTTACCTCGAACACCGGGGAGCTGTTTTTT
TRBJ2-5	NA	NA	TRBV15	CATSSLGGEETQYF	TGTGCCACCAGCAGCTTGGGCGGGGAAGAGACCCAGTACTTC
TRBJ2-1	few	TRBD2	TRBV9	CASSDFGTSGLDEQFF	TGTGCCAGCAGCGACTTTGGGACTAGCGGGCTCGATGAGCAGTTCTTC
TRBJ2-4	many	NA	TRBV7-2	CASSPGSQEGDIQYF	TGTGCCAGCAGCCCCGGGAGCCAGGAGGGAGACATTCAGTACTTC
TRBJ2-1	NA	NA	TRBV7-2	CASSIGTPEFF	TGTGCCAGCAGCATCGGGACACCCGAGTTCTTC
TRBJ2-3	many	NA	TRBV6-1	CASSQTGDTQYF	TGTGCCAGCAGTCAAACGGGAGATACGCAGTATTTT
TRBJ1-1	many	NA	TRBV13	CASSLVEDTEAFF	TGTGCCAGCAGCTTAGTCGAGGACACTGAAGCTTTCTTT
TRBJ2-3	many	NA	TRBV7-2	CASSNRVFTDTQYF	TGTGCCAGCAGTAACAGGGTCTTCACAGATACGCAGTATTTT
TRBJ1-6	NA	NA	TRBV7-9	CASSSVQGSYNSPLHF	TGTGCCAGCAGCTCCGTCCAGGGTTCATATAATTCACCCCTCCACTTT
TRBJ1-5	many	NA	TRBV28	CASSYRQSHQPQHF	TGTGCCAGCAGTTACCGACAATCCCATCAGCCCCAGCATTTT
TRBJ1-3	many	NA	TRBV20-1	CSALTPRGGDGNTIYF	TGCAGTGCTCTCACCCCAAGGGGGGGCGATGGAAACACCATATATTTT
TRBJ1-3	once	NA	TRBV7-9	CASSSGYTGNTIYF	TGTGCCAGCAGCTCGGGATACACTGGAAACACCATATATTTT
TRBJ2-7	many	TRBD2	TRBV28	CASSFKVRRDYSSYEQYF	TGTGCCAGCAGTTTTAAGGTCCGGCGGGACTACAGCTCCTACGAGCAGTACTTC
TRBJ2-3	NA	TRBD2	TRBV10-3	CAIKSGGARDTQYF	TGTGCCATCAAAAGCGGGGGGGCCAGGGATACGCAGTATTTT
TRBJ2-7	many	NA	TRBV10-3	CAIRPDGYEQYF	TGTGCCATCAGACCGGACGGCTACGAGCAGTACTTC
TRBJ1-2	many	TRBD1	TRBV11-2	CASSRTGEFYGYTF	TGTGCCAGCAGCAGGACAGGGGAGTTCTATGGCTACACCTTC
TRBJ1-3	many	NA	TRBV18	CASSKQGENTIYF	TGTGCCAGCTCAAAACAAGGCGAAAACACCATATATTTT
TRBJ2-7	NA	NA	TRBV28	CASREVTYEQYF	TGTGCCAGCAGGGAGGTGACCTACGAGCAGTACTTC
TRBJ2-1	NA	NA	TRBV20-1	CSAKIMRGNYNEQFF	TGCAGTGCTAAGATTATGCGGGGAAACTACAATGAGCAGTTCTTC